The present entry profiles one T cell receptor beta chain with its context. The germline V gene encodes CDR1 SEHNR and CDR2 FQNEAQ (reference sequence). V was shortened by 5 bases and J by 6 bases, with 10 bases between the two germline ends. CDR3 length equals 12 residues. This sample's TCRbeta library carried unique molecular identifier barcodes. Using its own MiXCR run on the PCR reads, TCRdb lists one record per CDR3 protein. Of more than 250,000 distinct CDR3 sequences in the sample, about 10% were seen once. These data are taken from a study of T-cell reconstitution after alpha-beta-depleted transplantation in children.

V usage is TRBV7-9 and J usage is TRBJ1-2; D not resolved. The source of this sequence is a human donor who donated a stem cell graft to a child with SCID. Sequenced here: PBMCs from the stem cell graft donor, sampled from the stem cell graft. This chain's CDR3 is CASSPLGDGYTF. The CDR3 DNA is TGTGCCAGCAGCCCCCTAGGCGATGGCTACACCTTC.